A selection of T cell receptor beta chains follows, all from one sample in a study of long-term antiretroviral therapy in people with HIV. Profiled with immunoSEQ multiplex PCR; TCRdb holds only in-frame clones, not every one. The profile shows some 28,000 clones, roughly 78% of them singletons. This material consisted of unsorted PBMCs, taken 0.3 years after starting antiretroviral therapy. The receptors come from a man between 35 and 55 years old with HIV. Each CDR3 is given without its conserved first and last residue. Fields, in order: J gene, V gene, clone size, CDR3 protein. Clone size is stated in some rows and not others, as once, few, many or a class when expanded.

TRBJ1-1	TRBV27	NA	ASSYQANTEAF
TRBJ1-2	TRBV7-2	NA	ASSLAGQGNYGYT
TRBJ1-3	TRBV9	NA	ASSQMGSGNTIY
TRBJ2-1	TRBV27	NA	ASSIRLAGGRSEQF
TRBJ2-3	TRBV9	NA	ASSGGTSGLTDTQY
TRBJ1-1	TRBV14	NA	ASSPPVSAEAF
TRBJ2-3	TRBV29-1	NA	SVGDVGGNDASTDTQY
TRBJ2-3	TRBV29-1	NA	SVGQRSRLDTQY
TRBJ1-1	TRBV10-3	once	ASNKQGSTEAF
TRBJ2-7	TRBV28	NA	ASSFPRLEQY
TRBJ1-6	TRBV14	NA	ASSQESGRMNSPLH
TRBJ2-3	TRBV9	NA	ASSPGGEQSTDTQY
TRBJ2-2	TRBV6-5	NA	ASRLDRVGTGELF
TRBJ1-3	TRBV5-8	NA	ASSLVQVSGNTIY
TRBJ1-2	TRBV29-1	few	SSYRGGYGYT
TRBJ2-7	TRBV6-6	NA	ASSYFGFGYEQY
TRBJ2-7	TRBV27	NA	ASSPTLGGQTFYEQY
TRBJ2-3	TRBV6-5	NA	ASSLGRDTQY
TRBJ2-4	TRBV18	once	ASSPGVDIKNIQY
TRBJ2-7	TRBV7-3	NA	ASSSRSGANEQY
TRBJ2-3	TRBV5-1	NA	ASSRGGAETDTQY
TRBJ1-5	TRBV9	NA	ASSVGTEGPQPQH
TRBJ2-7	TRBV27	NA	ASSLILASSYEQY
TRBJ1-2	TRBV5-6	NA	ASSPGRSYGYT
TRBJ1-2	TRBV28	NA	ASSLTVSNYGYT
TRBJ2-7	TRBV27	once	ASRRAPYEQY
TRBJ1-5	TRBV18	NA	ASSPLPSWGRGLGQPQH
TRBJ1-2	TRBV28	NA	ASSLDLNYGYT
TRBJ2-5	TRBV4-3	once	ASSQGYLEGETQY
TRBJ2-7	TRBV29-1	NA	SVELGRGYEQY
TRBJ2-7	TRBV5-1	NA	ASSLIGQVSSYEQY
TRBJ1-2	TRBV6-5	few	ASSYDRNYGYT
TRBJ2-7	TRBV7-2	NA	ASSSQGEVHEQY
TRBJ2-3	TRBV5-1	once	ASREGTGGFADTQY
TRBJ1-3	TRBV15	NA	ATSSSRSGNTIY
TRBJ2-6	TRBV7-2	NA	ASSLAPTSYGFAGANVLT
TRBJ1-3	TRBV7-9	NA	ASSLRVSGNTIY
TRBJ2-7	TRBV9	NA	ASSVAPGATYEQY
TRBJ2-5	TRBV6-5	NA	ASSYSGGDQETQY
TRBJ2-7	TRBV7-9	few	ASSLLYEQY
TRBJ2-1	TRBV11-2	NA	ASSLRTIYNEQF
TRBJ1-6	TRBV11-2	NA	ASSSSMILNSPLH
TRBJ2-7	TRBV28	NA	ASSLWRGYEQY
TRBJ2-1	TRBV6-5	few	ASRTGREQF
TRBJ2-7	TRBV28	NA	ASSFLGGYSYEQY
TRBJ2-3	TRBV7-3	few	ASSSGTGADTQY
TRBJ1-2	TRBV5-1	few	ASSWGDNYGYT
TRBJ1-5	TRBV28	NA	ASSLIRDNQPQH
TRBJ1-3	TRBV5-4	once	ASSQDTGRVTGNTIY